This T cell receptor (beta chain) originates from a study of PD-1 blockade in classical Hodgkin lymphoma. Study at large: Nivolumab 3 mg/kg was given intravenously every 2 weeks. General study findings and limits: Partial responders and progressors had significantly lower baseline TCR diversity. No one has yet defined what causes the repertoire differences, which may be disease activity or prior therapy.

Note on this clone: What it binds is not known.

The germline V and J ends were trimmed by 6 bases and 5 bases, with 7 bases remaining between them. Germline V gene data show CDR1 as DFQATT and CDR2 as SNEGSKA (reference sequence). This CDR3 region has 10 residues. TCRdb's copy holds only in-frame clones and misses some; the assay was immunoSEQ multiplex PCR. Found here are 70,000 to 80,000 clones, about 92% of them singletons; the top ten hold 6.5% to 8%. All patients experienced relapse after autologous stem cell transplantation, and brentuximab vedotin exposure was variable. The input for sequencing was peripheral blood mononuclear cells (PBMCs), taken at baseline. The genes are TRBV20-1 and TRBJ2-5; D remains ambiguous. This sequence was found in a human donor with classical Hodgkin lymphoma. The DNA of the CDR3 is TGCAGTGCGCCCCTCGAGACCCAGTACTTC. Residues: CSAPLETQYF.